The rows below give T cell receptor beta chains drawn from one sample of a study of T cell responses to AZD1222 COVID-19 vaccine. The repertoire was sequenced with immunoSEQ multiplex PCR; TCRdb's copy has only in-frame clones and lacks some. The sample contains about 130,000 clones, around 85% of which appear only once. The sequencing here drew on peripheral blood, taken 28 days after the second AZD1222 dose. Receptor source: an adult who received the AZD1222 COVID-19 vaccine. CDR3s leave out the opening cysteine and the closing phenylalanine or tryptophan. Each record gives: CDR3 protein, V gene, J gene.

ASSLEGADSQPQH	TRBV5-5	TRBJ1-5
ASSSRLTEAF	TRBV7-8	TRBJ1-1
ASSRNIPGPDSPLH	TRBV11-3	TRBJ1-6
ASSLGPARGSRSPLH	TRBV3-1/TRBV3-2	TRBJ1-6
AWQGSDTEAF	TRBV30	TRBJ1-1
ASSPASGRPTQQY	TRBV27	TRBJ2-7
ASSPMDRSNEKLF	TRBV28	TRBJ1-4
ASSVGAGQGSIGTEAF	TRBV9	TRBJ1-1
ASSRQGTGSNQPQH	TRBV19	TRBJ1-5
ASAIGPNEKLF	TRBV6-5	TRBJ1-4
ASSITGTGNSPLH	TRBV2	TRBJ1-6
ASSLEGVGNSPLH	TRBV27	TRBJ1-6
ASSFSGGGRTGTDTQY	TRBV7-2	TRBJ2-3
ATSAWGAGPRDEQF	TRBV24-1	TRBJ2-1
ASSLAPRSGTGELF	TRBV28	TRBJ2-2
ARRGLSNKRRSYEQY	TRBV23-1	TRBJ2-7
ASSHPGTPKEAF	TRBV4-1	TRBJ1-1
ASSLKTGHFYEQY	TRBV11-2	TRBJ2-7
AIRGREGPQH	TRBV10-3	TRBJ1-5
ASSLTGEGEQY	TRBV18	TRBJ2-7
ASSDRGPGYEQY	TRBV7-8	TRBJ2-7
ASSLGDRSISEAF	TRBV7-2	TRBJ1-1
ASSSGQVWGYT	TRBV11-2	TRBJ1-2
ATLRRGQDTQY	TRBV19	TRBJ2-3
ASSLVVSGANVLT	TRBV5-1	TRBJ2-6
ASRRTGGSYNEQF	TRBV27	TRBJ2-1
ASSLSGTEAF	TRBV28	TRBJ1-1
ASSPLEGGTQY	TRBV11-3	TRBJ2-5
ASSLLLAGGQETQY	TRBV5-8	TRBJ2-5
ASSPRGGANTEAF	TRBV7-9	TRBJ1-1
ASSLAFPVVREAF	TRBV7-2	TRBJ1-1
ASSLGVGAQSDEQY	TRBV7-7	TRBJ2-7
ASSQGQGAQGPQH	TRBV3-1/TRBV3-2	TRBJ1-5
ASSLGQHTEAF	TRBV7-2	TRBJ1-1
ASSQELNQPQH	TRBV3-1/TRBV3-2	TRBJ1-5
ASRQGSEAF	TRBV28	TRBJ1-1
ASSLVGAPEETQY	TRBV11-3	TRBJ2-5
ASSHIGQTNYGYT	TRBV4-1	TRBJ1-2
SASKGIQPQH	TRBV20-1	TRBJ1-5
ASSLIDTLNTEAF	TRBV28	TRBJ1-1
ASSDLGTGGGYT	TRBV7-9	TRBJ1-2
ASSPLNTEAF	TRBV19	TRBJ1-1
ATSDPTTGQRTDTQY	TRBV24-1	TRBJ2-3
ASSRTSGEHEQY	TRBV7-2	TRBJ2-7
ASSPRSQSSYEQY	TRBV9	TRBJ2-7
ASSINQPQH	TRBV11-2	TRBJ1-5
ASSPSGDSYTDTQY	TRBV5-1	TRBJ2-3
ASSASWGYGELF	TRBV2	TRBJ2-2
ASSPKGGTSPSGNTIY	TRBV19	TRBJ1-3
SVGGTGEGYYEQY	TRBV29-1	TRBJ2-7
ASRGRRLTETQY	TRBV28	TRBJ2-5
ATGLAGNTGELF	TRBV19	TRBJ2-2
ATSPRTAKNTEAF	TRBV15	TRBJ1-1